This T cell receptor (beta chain) was documented in a study of read filtering for tumor transcriptome and immune sequencing. Molecular barcoded adaptors covering alpha/delta and beta/gamma chains were used on about 390 ng RNA. MiXCR, applied by TCRdb to the reads, yields one record per CDR3 protein. The sample consists of more than 100,000 distinct CDR3 sequences, around 14% of them appearing once. Regarding this clonotype: Being one base from a much bigger clone, this may be a read error.

V was trimmed by 5 bases and J by 9 bases, leaving 13 bases between them. From germline, CDR1 is MNHEY and CDR2 SVGAGI. The CDR3 length is 13 residues. What was sequenced was a population of CD138-negative cells sorted from bone marrow. The chain couples TRBV6-5 to TRBJ2-2, with D perhaps matching TRBD2 (6 bases). The source is a donor aged 40 or over with multiple myeloma. The CDR3 region has the DNA TGTGCCAGCAGTGGAGGGTCCTTGCGGGAGCTGTTTTTT. Its translation: CASSGGSLRELFF.